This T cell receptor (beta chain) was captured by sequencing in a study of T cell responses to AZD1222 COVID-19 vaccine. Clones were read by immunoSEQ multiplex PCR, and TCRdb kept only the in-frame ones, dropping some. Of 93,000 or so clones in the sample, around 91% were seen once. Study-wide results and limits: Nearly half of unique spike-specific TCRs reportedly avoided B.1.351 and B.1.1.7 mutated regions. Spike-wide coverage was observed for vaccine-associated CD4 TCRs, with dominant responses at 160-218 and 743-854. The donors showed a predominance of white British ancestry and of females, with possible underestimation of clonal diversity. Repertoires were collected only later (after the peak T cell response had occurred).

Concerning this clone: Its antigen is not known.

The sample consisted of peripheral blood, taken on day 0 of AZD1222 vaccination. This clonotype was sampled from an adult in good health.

The chain's CDR3 is CASSIGRGDEQFF. For the CDR3, the DNA is TGTGCCAGTAGTATAGGCAGGGGCGATGAGCAGTTCTTC. The rearrangement links TRBV19 to TRBJ2-1; TRBD1 is a possible D gene (6 bases). Per the germline V gene, CDR1 is LNHDA and CDR2 is SQIVND (reference sequence). This CDR3 comprises 13 residues. Trimming pared 1 base from V and 8 bases from J, leaving 9 bases between.